Shown below are 30 T cell receptor beta chains from a single sample sequenced in a study of blood T cell repertoires in COVID-19. Assay: immunoSEQ multiplex PCR; the TCRdb copy retains only in-frame clones and omits some. Here the sample spans some 200,000 clones, just over 85% being singletons. Sequenced material: peripheral blood. These receptor sequences come from an older man with acute or convalescent COVID-19.

V usage is TRBV3-1 (or the pseudogene TRBV3-2) and J usage is TRBJ2-5; 9 nucleotides match TRBD1. The CDR3 covers 15 residues. Looked up from germline, CDR1 is LGHDT and CDR2 is YNNKEL (reference sequence). The V segment lost 3 bases and the J segment 4 bases; nucleotides outside the gene matches: 6. The CDR3: CASSQPGTGIETQYF. CDR3 sequence (DNA): TGTGCCAGCAGCCAGCCGGGGACAGGGATAGAGACCCAGTACTTC.

This clone was found a few times. V is TRBV6-5 and J is TRBJ1-1, with 9 bases fitting TRBD1. The length of the CDR3 is 14 residues. Germline-derived CDR1 and CDR2 are MNHEY and SVGAGI. V dropped 7 bases and J dropped 1; count of bases not matched to a gene: 4. This chain's CDR3 is CASIPTGGNTEAFF. DNA of the CDR3: TGTGCCAGCATTCCGACAGGGGGGAACACTGAAGCTTTCTTT.

The chain uses TRBV10-3 and TRBJ2-2; TRBD2 agrees at 7 bases. The CDR3 spans 15 residues. The germline CDR1 and CDR2 sequences are ENHRY and SYGVKD. V lost 3 bases, J lost 0 bases, and 1 base stayed unmatched. In nucleotides, the CDR3 is TGTGCCATCAGTGAAGGACTAGCGAACACCGGGGAGCTGTTTTTT. It codes for CAISEGLANTGELFF.

The chain has TRBV7-2 and TRBJ1-6; D gene unclear. Germline V gene sequence: CDR1 SGHTA, CDR2 FQGNSA. The CDR3 extends over 16 amino acids. Trimming shortened V by 5 bases and J by 1 base, and 12 bases separated the two germline ends. CDR3 DNA sequence: TGTGCCAGCAGCGAAAGTCGCAGGTCCTATAATTCACCCCTCCACTTT. Translated: CASSESRRSYNSPLHF.

The chain uses TRBV2 and TRBJ2-2, with TRBD1 identical over 7 bases. Germline V gives CDR1 SNHLY, CDR2 FYNNEI. This CDR3 region has 16 residues. Trimming at V came to 5 bases and at J to 6 bases, leaving 12 bases not matched to a gene. The CDR3 DNA sequence: TGTGCCAGCAGTCTCCAGGGGGAGCGGAAATCCGGGGAGCTGTTTTTT. Residues: CASSLQGERKSGELFF.

A few counts support this clone. The rearrangement links TRBV6-1 to TRBJ2-2; D might be TRBD1 (6 bases). CDR1 is MNHNS, CDR2 SASEGT, per germline. V was pared by 0 bases and J by 8 bases, with 19 bases between. The CDR3 length is 17 residues. In DNA form, the CDR3 reads TGTGCCAGCAGTGAAGCGCTAATACAGGGCGGGCCGGGGGAGCTGTTTTTT. The encoded protein is CASSEALIQGGPGELFF.

In this sample, this clone turned up once. This rearrangement joins TRBV6-6 to TRBJ2-7; 11 bases are a match to TRBD1. The CDR3 totals 16 residues. Per germline, CDR1 MNHNY and CDR2 SVGAGI (reference sequence). V gave up 2 bases and J gave up 6 bases; unmatched junction bases: 9. For the CDR3, the DNA is TGTGCCAGCAGTTACGCGGACAGGGGGCGGTCTTCCGAGCAGTACGTC. This sequence encodes CASSYADRGRSSEQYV.

The chain recombines TRBV5-1 with TRBJ2-2; 10 bases match TRBD2. V dropped 4 bases and J dropped 0; count of bases not matched to a gene: 3. There are 16 residues in the CDR3. Germline V gene data show CDR1 as SGHRS and CDR2 as YFSETQ. The CDR3 reads CASSPTSGANTGELFF. The CDR3 DNA is TGCGCCAGCAGCCCAACTAGCGGGGCGAACACCGGGGAGCTGTTTTTT.

This clone was seen a single time. The DNA for the CDR3 is TGTGCCAGCAGCCAAGTCAGGGCCTATGGCTACACCTTC. Translation gives CASSQVRAYGYTF. V and J are TRBV14 and TRBJ1-2; possibly TRBD1 for D (5 bases). The CDR3 has 13 residues. Between the trimmed V and J ends, which lost 1 base and 4 bases, there was a span of 7 bases. Germline values: CDR1 SGHDN, CDR2 FVKESK.

This CDR3 reads CASNIYGTNTTEAFF. The CDR3 bases are TGTGCCAGCAACATATACGGGACAAACACCACTGAAGCTTTCTTT. The V and J genes are TRBV11-3 and TRBJ1-1, with D possibly matching TRBD1 (6 bases). This CDR3 spans 15 amino acids. Per the germline V gene, CDR1 is SGHNT and CDR2 is YENEEA. V lost 7 bases and J lost 4, with 19 bases in between. The whole variable domain, remainder taken from reference TRBV11-3 and TRBJ1-1, is EAGVVQSPRYKIIEKKQPVAFWCNPISGHNTLYWYLQNLGQGPELLIRYENEEAVDDSQLPKDRFSAERLKGVDSTLKIQPAELGDSAVYLCASNIYGTNTTEAFFGQGTRLTVV.

The J gene is TRBJ2-5, the V gene TRBV18; 12 positions match TRBD2. CDR3 length equals 16 residues. J was trimmed by 4 bases and V by 1 base; bases with no gene match: 4. Germline lookup yields CDR1 KGHSH and CDR2 LQKENI. The DNA for the CDR3 is TGTGCCAGCTCACCACTCCGGACTAGCGGGATAGAGACCCAGTACTTC. Residues: CASSPLRTSGIETQYF.

The rearrangement uses TRBV6-2 or TRBV6-3 and TRBJ1-2; D might be TRBD1 (6 bases). CDR3 length: 16 residues. V lost 7 bases to trimming and J lost 1 base, with 19 bases between them. Per germline, CDR1 MNHEY and CDR2 SVGEGT. The CDR3 region is CASNPRGTDFNYGYTF. The DNA of the CDR3 is TGTGCCAGCAACCCAAGGGGGACGGACTTTAACTATGGCTACACCTTC.

The chain has TRBV29-1 and TRBJ1-4, with 10 bases lining up with TRBD1. V lost 7 bases and J lost 15; bases outside the gene matches: 8. The CDR3 is made up of 11 amino acids. Germline CDR1 and CDR2: SQVTM and ANQGSEA. The CDR3 DNA reads as TGCAGCGCCGACAGGGGGCCCCAGATGTTTTTT. Encoded protein: CSADRGPQMFF.

The rearrangement joins TRBV11-2 to TRBJ1-6; D remains ambiguous. Germline V gives CDR1 SGHAT, CDR2 FQNNGV. This CDR3 has 17 residues. V lost 5 bases, J lost 7 bases, and 21 bases lay in between. CDR3 sequence: CASSDDWLGIGNSPLHF. For the CDR3, the DNA is TGTGCCAGCAGCGATGATTGGCTCGGAATCGGGAATTCACCCCTCCACTTT. The variable domain in full, with the rest retrieved from reference TRBV11-2 and TRBJ1-6, is EAGVAQSPRYKIIEKRQSVAFWCNPISGHATLYWYQQILGQGPKLLIQFQNNGVVDDSQLPKDRFSAERLKGVDSTLKIQPAKLEDSAVYLCASSDDWLGIGNSPLHFGNGTRLTVT.

Only a few counts were recorded for this clone. This chain links TRBV23-1 with TRBJ2-5; D unclear. TRBV23-1 counts as an open reading frame of uncertain function. V dropped 4 bases and J dropped 4 bases, with 16 bases sitting between them. This CDR3 spans 15 amino acids. The CDR3 DNA reads TGCGCCAGCAGTCTGGCGGTTTCCAGCAGAGAGACCCAGTACTTC. Amino acid sequence: CASSLAVSSRETQYF.

This clone was found a few times. This chain connects TRBV5-1 to TRBJ2-5; possibly TRBD2 for D (6 bases). V was shortened by 4 bases and J by 5 bases, with 15 bases between the two germline ends. The CDR3 has 14 amino acids. Looked up from germline, CDR1 is SGHRS and CDR2 is YFSETQ. CDR3 amino acids: CASSLTSMGETQYF. In nucleotides, the CDR3 is TGCGCCAGCAGCCTGACTAGTATGGGGGAGACCCAGTACTTC.

The rearrangement links TRBV21-1 to TRBJ2-3; the table assigns TRBD2, which was not confirmed against the DNA. TRBV21-1 is described as a pseudogene. This CDR3 contains 17 residues. As DNA, the CDR3 is TGTGCCAGCAGCAATCAAGGCAGTCGCTTGAGCGTTTGGACGCAGTATTTT. Protein product: CASSNQGSRLSVWTQYF.

V usage is TRBV6-4 and J usage is TRBJ2-1, with TRBD2 matching over 8 bases. CDR1 is MRHNA and CDR2 is SNTAGT in the germline V gene. Germline trimming cut 5 bases from V and 7 bases from J; bases unmatched to any gene: 10. The CDR3 has 15 amino acids. This CDR3 is CASSKTGTSQNEQFF. CDR3 nucleotide sequence: TGTGCCAGCAGTAAAACCGGGACTAGTCAGAATGAGCAGTTCTTC.

V is TRBV19 and J is TRBJ1-3; weak D call: TRBD1 (6 bases). CDR1 is LNHDA, CDR2 SQIVND, per germline (reference sequence). The CDR3 is made up of 14 amino acids. Trimming left V 5 bases short and J 4 bases short, with 12 bases between. Here the CDR3 DNA reads TGTGCCAGTAGTTCCCGGACAGCGGGAAACACCATATATTTT. It encodes CASSSRTAGNTIYF.

The chain uses TRBV10-3 and TRBJ2-3; 10 bases agree with TRBD2. Unmatched junction bases numbered 7, after V lost 3 bases and J lost 1 base. Germline assignment: CDR1 ENHRY and CDR2 SYGVKD. The CDR3 extends over 17 amino acids. The CDR3 sequence is CAISDRASGRRTDTQYF. CDR3 bases: TGTGCCATCAGTGATAGGGCTAGCGGGAGACGCACAGATACGCAGTATTTT.

Concerning this clone: Other DNA sequences within the sample encode an identical CDR3. The genes are TRBV13 and TRBJ2-5; 10 bases agree with TRBD2. Per the germline V gene, CDR1 is PRHDT and CDR2 is FYEKMQ (reference sequence). V trimming: 5 bases; J trimming: 0 bases; junction bases outside the gene matches: 3. The CDR3 is made up of 15 amino acids. The CDR3 is CASSRTSGHQETQYF. The CDR3 DNA reads as TGTGCCAGCAGCCGGACTAGCGGCCACCAAGAGACCCAGTACTTC.

V gene TRBV27 combines with J gene TRBJ1-2; 9 nucleotides agree with TRBD1. This CDR3 is built from 17 residues. With V trimmed by 7 bases and J by 8 bases, 20 bases remained unmatched. Germline V gives CDR1 MNHEY, CDR2 SMNVEV (reference sequence). CDR3 sequence reads: CASTGSGTGSPLEGYTF. CDR3 nucleotides: TGTGCCAGCACAGGATCCGGGACAGGGTCCCCCTTGGAAGGCTACACCTTC.

The gene calls are TRBV10-3 and TRBJ2-1; D gene uncertain. CDR1 is ENHRY and CDR2 is SYGVKD in the germline V gene. Between the trimmed V and J ends, which lost 2 bases and 9 bases, there was a span of 8 bases. The CDR3 has 12 residues. CDR3 DNA: TGTGCCATCAGTGAGGGTGGTAGTGAGCAGTTCTTC. Translation gives CAISEGGSEQFF.

This chain uses TRBV28 with TRBJ2-1; 12 bases line up with TRBD2. V lost 0 bases and J lost 8; bases outside the gene matches: 8. From germline, CDR1 is MDHEN and CDR2 SYDVKM. The CDR3 spans 17 residues. CDR3 DNA sequence: TGTGCCAGCAGTTTATGGGCGACTAGCGGGAGAGACGATGAGCAGTTCTTC. Encoded protein: CASSLWATSGRDDEQFF.

The CDR3 region is CASRIASGSSYNEQFF. In DNA, the CDR3 is TGTGCCAGCAGGATCGCTAGCGGGAGCTCCTACAATGAGCAGTTCTTC. The V and J genes are TRBV7-2 and TRBJ2-1, with 10 nucleotides matching TRBD2. J was trimmed by 0 bases and V by 6 bases; bases with no gene match: 5. Germline values: CDR1 SGHTA, CDR2 FQGNSA. This CDR3 has 16 residues.

The chain joins TRBV3-1 (or the pseudogene TRBV3-2) to TRBJ2-1; the D gene is possibly TRBD2 (6 bases). Trimming took off 2 bases at V and 3 bases at J, with 20 bases between the two ends. The CDR3 sequence is 18 residues long. Looked up from germline, CDR1 is LGHDT and CDR2 is YNNKEL (reference sequence). The CDR3 DNA reads as TGTGCCAGCAGCCAAAAGAGGCCCCAAAGGGGAGGCTACAATGAGCAGTTCTTC. Its translation: CASSQKRPQRGGYNEQFF.

The V and J genes are TRBV10-3 and TRBJ2-1; 9 bases agree with TRBD1. Germline values: CDR1 ENHRY, CDR2 SYGVKD. Losses at the gene ends were 4 bases for V and 8 bases for J; bases not matched to a gene: 9. The CDR3 totals 15 residues. As DNA, the CDR3 is TGTGCCATCAGTGGGGGACAGGGTGGGTTCGATGAGCAGTTCTTC. It codes for CAISGGQGGFDEQFF.

This chain links TRBV28 with TRBJ1-6; possibly TRBD1 for D (5 bases). Trimming left V 7 bases short and J 6 bases short, with 19 bases between. The CDR3 length is 16 residues. Germline V gene lookup returns CDR1 MDHEN and CDR2 SYDVKM. The DNA of the CDR3 is TGTGCCAGCAATTCCCCCGGGCCAGGGCCTAATTCACCCCTCCACTTT. Its protein product is CASNSPGPGPNSPLHF.

CDR3 loop: CASSLFGPRQETQYF. The CDR3 nucleotides are TGTGCCAGCAGTTTATTCGGTCCACGACAAGAGACCCAGTACTTC. This rearrangement joins TRBV27 to TRBJ2-5; no definite D call. The ends were cut back, 1 base at V and 2 bases at J, with 11 bases in the middle. CDR3 size: 15 residues. The germline CDR1 and CDR2 sequences are MNHEY and SMNVEV (reference sequence).

About this clone itself: The sample carries other DNA sequences with the same CDR3. The chain combines TRBV18 with TRBJ2-5; D perhaps matches TRBD2 (6 bases). V was pared by 3 bases and J by 4 bases, with 9 bases between. The CDR3 sequence is 13 residues long. The germline gives CDR1 KGHSH, CDR2 LQKENI. The CDR3 sequence: CASSPGGGETQYF. CDR3 bases: TGTGCCAGCTCACCCGGGGGTGGAGAGACCCAGTACTTC.